Reported below is one T cell receptor beta chain. The antigen is undetermined. Sequencing of cultured CD4+ T cell DNA used the Oncomine TCR Beta short-read assay. TCRdb processed the PCR reads anew with MiXCR; each CDR3 protein has one entry. The sample lists around 6,500 distinct CDR3 sequences, around 33% occurring once. Regarding treatment: roughly 11-day PBMC culture with coronavirus spike peptide pools or control peptides (ViraFEST assay). Collection of the unexposed donor's CD4+ T cells took place before the COVID-19 pandemic (2011-2018). The data derive from a study of vaccination and CD4 T cells after COVID-19. V was clipped by 8 bases and J by 0 bases, with 8 bases between them. The CDR3 loop spans 14 amino acids. CDR1 MNHNS and CDR2 SASEGT come from the germline V gene.

The receptor's source is a human donor in good health. Sequenced sample: CD4+ T cells from blood, cultured in vitro. The chain has TRBV6-1 and TRBJ1-6; D unresolved. CDR3 bases: TGTGCCAGCGGCCGGGACTCCTATAATTCACCCCTCCACTTT. This encodes CASGRDSYNSPLHF.